This entry is about one T cell receptor beta chain. This sample is drawn from a study of blood T cell repertoires in COVID-19. Generated by immunoSEQ multiplex PCR, the TCRdb table keeps only in-frame clones and is missing some. The data show about 80,000 clones, with over 75% seen just once and 9.6% held by the top ten. The sample was peripheral blood. This clonotype was sampled from a man aged 50-60 years with COVID-19, enrolled during active disease.

CDR3 region: CASSQRTADGHEQYF. CDR3 bases: TGCGCCAGCAGCCAGCGGACAGCTGATGGCCACGAGCAGTACTTC. This chain connects TRBV4-1 to TRBJ2-7, with D maybe TRBD1 (6 bases). CDR1 is MGHRA, CDR2 YSYEKL, per germline. Trimming shortened V by 3 bases and J by 5 bases, and 17 bases separated the two germline ends. The CDR3 has 15 amino acids.